The present TCR beta chain was sequenced within a study of CD8 T cells in ankylosing spondylitis. This clonotype was found many times. What it binds is not known. Trimming removed 6 bases at V and 1 base at J, with 13 bases between. Germline lookup yields CDR1 SGHRS and CDR2 YFSETQ. CDR3 length: 14 amino acids. The study's findings and limits: Prior work had noted some motif variants in reactive arthritis blood and synovial fluid. Matched ankylosing spondylitis synovial fluid reportedly contained a significantly enriched population of disease-linked clones. Researchers report that disease-linked clones proved CD8+ and relatively rare in peripheral blood. A motif in TCR beta, a set of seven to nine highly homologous variants, appeared characteristic of ankylosing spondylitis blood.

Preparation of TCR beta libraries was done by quantitative 5'-RACE with molecular barcodes. Each CDR3 protein gets one entry after TCRdb re-called the 5' RACE reads with MiXCR. The data contain a few hundred thousand distinct CDR3 sequences, roughly 8% of them singletons. Material for sequencing was blood, either unsorted or a sorted T cell fraction (not recorded which). This receptor was identified in a male donor with ankylosing spondylitis. The V call is TRBV5-1, the J call TRBJ2-5; maybe TRBD2 (5 bases). The CDR3 loop reads CASTDPRGQETQYF. The CDR3 DNA sequence: TGCGCCAGCACCGACCCCCGGGGCCAAGAGACCCAGTACTTC.